This T cell receptor beta chain was sequenced for a study of cytomegalovirus exposure and HLA in healthy donors. Study background: When fewer than 500 donors were genotyped, about 80% of them were found to fall in the Caucasian-associated ancestry cluster. Overall study results and limits: The presence/absence work took it that sequencing depth was about the same across donors.

The CDR3 length is 14 residues. CDR1 and CDR2 from the germline V gene are MDHEN and SYDVKM. J was trimmed by 9 bases and V by 9 bases; bases with no gene match: 9. As for this clone: Its antigen remains unknown.

Primers: 60 Vbeta forward and 13 Jbeta reverse. Assay used: immunoSEQ multiplex PCR; TCRdb lists only in-frame clones, some missing. This table has roughly 150,000 clones, 70% to 85% appearing once. Participants comprised healthy donors of bone marrow. The J gene is TRBJ1-5, the V gene TRBV28; 12 nucleotides agree with TRBD1. The sequence was obtained from a man aged 50 to 60 in good health and CMV-seropositive. Sequencing was performed on PBMCs. The CDR3 reads CASSGQGAVGPQHF. In DNA, the CDR3 is TGTGCCAGTTCGGGACAGGGGGCTGTCGGGCCCCAGCATTTT.